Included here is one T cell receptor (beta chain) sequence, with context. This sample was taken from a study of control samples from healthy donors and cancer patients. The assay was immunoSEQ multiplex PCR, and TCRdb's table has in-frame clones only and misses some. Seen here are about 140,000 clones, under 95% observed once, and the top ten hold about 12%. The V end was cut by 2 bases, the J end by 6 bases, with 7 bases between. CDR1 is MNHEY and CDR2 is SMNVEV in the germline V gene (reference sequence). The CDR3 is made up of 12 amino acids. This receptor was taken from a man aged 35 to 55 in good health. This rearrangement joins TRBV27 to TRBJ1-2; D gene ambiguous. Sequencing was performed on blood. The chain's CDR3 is CASSLAGDGYTF. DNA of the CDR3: TGTGCCAGCAGTTTAGCCGGGGATGGCTACACCTTC.